This entry describes one T cell receptor (beta chain). Its antigen remains unidentified. No quality values exist for individual bases; no much larger clone is one base distant. Trimming removed 2 bases from V and 4 bases from J, leaving 8 bases between the germline ends. Including the terminal cysteine and phenylalanine, the CDR3 comprises 13 residues. The entry retains the CDR3 DNA only, 39 bases that are in frame from base 1. As encoded in the germline V gene, CDR1 is MDHEN while CDR2 is SYDVKM. The data originate from a study of response to subunit inactivated influenza vaccine (dated by TCRdb to 2016 to 2019). Describing the broader study: To follow how T cells responded to a trivalent subunit inactivated influenza vaccine, the researchers relied on deep quantitative profiling of the T cell receptor repertoire. What the authors observed across the whole study: According to the authors, only a limited number of new T cells may be recruited by each seasonal influenza vaccination.

Receptor amplification or capture employed RT-PCR. TCRdb lists the instrument as Illumina HiSeq 2500. TCRdb passed the public sequencing reads through fastp at Q25 and MiXCR, retaining productive beta sequences. Every distinct CDR3 protein forms one entry, paired with its most common genes and DNA. For this sample there are around 750,000 distinct CDR3 sequences; about 20% appear just once. The ten largest clonotypes hold roughly a tenth of the sample. The V gene is TRBV28 and the J gene is TRBJ2-5, with the D gene not clear enough to name. The sample in question was PBMCs from blood, obtained less than 6 days after vaccination. The clonotype was recovered from a man in his fifties who received an inactivated influenza vaccine. Donor details come from another sample of the same person, matched by shared clones. The CDR3 protein is CASSLNAPETQYF. The DNA sequence is given as TGTGCCAGCAGTTTAAACGCGCCAGAGACCCAGTACTTC.